The 30 T cell receptor beta chains below were found in one sample sequenced in a study of cytomegalovirus exposure and HLA in healthy donors. With 60 Vbeta and 13 Jbeta primers, the PCR was carried out. Here immunoSEQ multiplex PCR was the method, and the copy in TCRdb shows in-frame clones only, minus some. This sample yields 120,000 or so clones, of which approximately 71% are seen a single time; about 3.3% belongs to the top ten. Material: PBMCs. The receptors were sampled from a woman aged 45-65 years in good health and CMV-seronegative.

Comments on this clone: An end of the junction differs from the germline gene, which may be a read error. The chain uses TRBV7-7 and TRBJ2-1; 8 bases align to TRBD2. Germline V gene data show CDR1 as SSHAT and CDR2 as FNYEAQ (reference sequence). The CDR3 is 18 amino acids. The CDR3, as DNA: TGTGCTAGCAGCTTAGATTCACGGGGGGGACCAGGATTCAATGAGCAGTTCTTC. The encoded protein is CASSLDSRGGPGFNEQFF.

The CDR3 nucleotides are TGTGCCACTAAAGACAGCGCCTACGAGCAGTACTTC. Its protein product is CATKDSAYEQYF. The chain combines TRBV2 with TRBJ2-7; the D gene is possibly TRBD1 (5 bases). Trimming removed 10 bases from V and 2 bases from J, with 12 bases in between. This CDR3 has 12 residues. From germline, CDR1 is SNHLY and CDR2 FYNNEI.

The chain uses TRBV11-2 and TRBJ2-7; TRBD2 matches at 10 bases. J lost 6 bases, V lost 1 base, and 12 bases had no gene match. The germline gives CDR1 SGHAT, CDR2 FQNNGV. The CDR3 sequence is 17 residues long. CDR3 sequence reads: CASSLVGALAGVGEQYF. The CDR3 bases are TGTGCCAGCAGCTTAGTCGGGGCCCTAGCGGGAGTGGGCGAGCAGTACTTC.

This clone was found once. This chain uses TRBV7-9 with TRBJ2-2; TRBD2 might be the D (6 bases). The germline gives CDR1 SEHNR, CDR2 FQNEAQ (reference sequence). The CDR3 loop spans 15 amino acids. V lost 8 bases and J 0 bases, leaving 13 bases between the germline ends. CDR3 coding DNA: TGTGCCAGCGCTCCGGGAGCCTCGAACACCGGGGAGCTGTTTTTT. Translated: CASAPGASNTGELFF. Based on the CDR3 plus reference TRBV7-9 and TRBJ2-2, the full variable domain is DTGVSQNPRHKITKRGQNVTFRCDPISEHNRLYWYRQTLGQGPEFLTYFQNEAQLEKSRLLSDRFSAERPKGSFSTLEIQRTEQGDSAMYLCASAPGASNTGELFFGEGSRLTVL.

The J gene is TRBJ2-5, the V gene TRBV5-1; 15 bases align to TRBD2. The CDR3 extends over 17 amino acids. V lost 3 bases, J lost 3 bases, and 6 bases stayed unmatched. CDR1 is SGHRS, CDR2 YFSETQ, per germline. The CDR3 DNA reads as TGCGCCAGCAGCTCGGGACTAGCGGGAGGCGGGGAAGAGACCCAGTACTTC. Translation gives CASSSGLAGGGEETQYF.

This sequence joins TRBV14 and TRBJ1-5; D not certain. This CDR3 spans 14 amino acids. V lost 2 bases and J lost 1, with 6 bases in between. Germline loops: CDR1 SGHDN, CDR2 FVKESK. The CDR3 region is CASSQTPSNQPQHF. Here the CDR3 DNA reads TGTGCCAGCAGCCAAACACCCAGCAATCAGCCCCAGCATTTT.

The chain couples TRBV27 to TRBJ2-1; 9 nucleotides align to TRBD1. Germline V CDR1 and CDR2: MNHEY, SMNVEV (reference sequence). J was trimmed by 10 bases and V by 4 bases; bases with no gene match: 11. The CDR3 is 15 residues long. CDR3 coding DNA: TGTGCCAGCAGTTCCCCGGGACAGGGCTTTAAGGAGCAGTTCTTC. It is translated as CASSSPGQGFKEQFF.

The chain has TRBV30 and TRBJ2-2; TRBD2 might be the D (7 bases). V shed 3 bases and J shed 5 bases, with 10 bases lying between them. Germline V gene data show CDR1 as GTSNPN and CDR2 as SVGIG (reference sequence). The CDR3 sequence is 13 residues long. In DNA form, the CDR3 reads TGTGCCTGGAGCAGGGGAGGGACCGGGGAGCTGTTTTTT. Protein: CAWSRGGTGELFF.

This clone turned up a few times. V and J are TRBV4-1 and TRBJ2-2; TRBD2 agrees at 10 bases. Germline assignment: CDR1 MGHRA and CDR2 YSYEKL. The CDR3 loop spans 18 amino acids. J lost 0 bases, V lost 5 bases, and 9 bases had no gene match. The CDR3 region has the DNA TGCGCCAGCAGCATTGTACTAGCGGGGCTTGCGAACACCGGGGAGCTGTTTTTT. It codes for CASSIVLAGLANTGELFF.

The V and J genes are TRBV19 and TRBJ2-3; unclear D gene. The CDR3 extends over 15 amino acids. With 3 bases removed from V and 1 base from J, the gap between germline ends came to 11 bases. Germline values: CDR1 LNHDA, CDR2 SQIVND (reference sequence). The CDR3 sequence: CASSMRILGTDTQYF. Here the CDR3 DNA reads TGTGCCAGTAGTATGAGGATTCTGGGCACAGATACGCAGTATTTT.

This clone was counted only a few times. The chain uses TRBV30 and TRBJ2-1; 8 nucleotides match TRBD2. CDR3 length: 16 residues. CDR1 GTSNPN and CDR2 SVGIG come from the germline V gene (reference sequence). V was pared by 2 bases and J by 11 bases, with 17 bases of the junction left unmatched. This chain's CDR3 is CAWSRANPRREGKQFF. CDR3 DNA sequence: TGTGCCTGGAGTAGAGCGAATCCCCGACGGGAGGGGAAGCAGTTCTTC.

This chain uses TRBV19 with TRBJ2-3; 8 positions match TRBD1. CDR3 length equals 13 residues. The V segment lost 6 bases and the J segment 1 base; nucleotides outside the gene matches: 0. Germline V gives CDR1 LNHDA, CDR2 SQIVND (reference sequence). In DNA, the CDR3 is TGTGCCAGTAGGGGACAGGGCACAGATACGCAGTATTTT. Protein sequence: CASRGQGTDTQYF.

CDR3 coding DNA: TGTGCCAGCAGACGCCGGGACAGCCTCACAGATACGCAGTATTTT. Residues: CASRRRDSLTDTQYF. The rearrangement joins TRBV2 to TRBJ2-3; 7 bases are a match to TRBD1. Germline V CDR1 and CDR2: SNHLY, FYNNEI. The trim removed 6 bases at V and 2 bases at J, leaving 8 bases unmatched. The CDR3 has 15 amino acids.

The rearrangement joins TRBV30 to TRBJ2-1, with 8 nucleotides matching TRBD1. CDR3 length equals 14 residues. Germline V gene data show CDR1 as GTSNPN and CDR2 as SVGIG (reference sequence). V was pared by 4 bases and J by 5 bases, with 7 bases of the junction left unmatched. The CDR3 bases are TGTGCCTGGACCTCCGACAGGGGCCACAATGAGCAGTTCTTC. Translation: CAWTSDRGHNEQFF. The variable domain in full, with the rest retrieved from reference TRBV30 and TRBJ2-1, is SQTIHQWPATLVQPVGSPLSLECTVEGTSNPNLYWYRQAAGRGLQLLFYSVGIGQISSEVPQNLSASRPQDRQFILSSKKLLLSDSGFYLCAWTSDRGHNEQFFGPGTRLTVL.

This clone appeared a few times. The V and J genes are TRBV4-2 and TRBJ2-3; 10 bases line up with TRBD1. The V and J ends lost 1 base and 6 bases, in that order; junction bases with no gene match: 7. This CDR3 region has 16 residues. Germline V lookup: CDR1 LGHNA, CDR2 YNFKEQ. CDR3 in DNA: TGTGCCAGCAGCCAAGCTGGGACAGGGGAATCGGATACGCAGTATTTT. Residues: CASSQAGTGESDTQYF.

This clone has just a few counts. The CDR3 sequence: CASSLTPGQGGYEQYF. The CDR3 DNA is TGTGCCAGCAGCTTGACTCCGGGACAGGGGGGCTACGAGCAGTACTTC. The chain couples TRBV5-5 to TRBJ2-5; 11 bases align to TRBD1. The J call may be in error: the DNA end matches TRBJ2-7 better. Germline V gene sequence: CDR1 SGHKS, CDR2 YYEKEE (reference sequence). The CDR3 extends over 16 amino acids.

This chain connects TRBV19 to TRBJ1-5; D is possibly TRBD1 (6 bases). This CDR3 spans 17 amino acids. CDR1 and CDR2 (germline): LNHDA, SQIVND (reference sequence). Trimming stripped 4 bases from V and 7 bases from J, with 23 bases between. CDR3 sequence (DNA): TGTGCCAGTAGTAGCGCGTGGGACACAAGCTTTTGGCAGCCCCAGCATTTT. Translated: CASSSAWDTSFWQPQHF.

This chain connects TRBV27 to TRBJ2-1; 7 bases match TRBD2. The CDR3 loop spans 14 amino acids. The V segment lost 5 bases and the J segment 4 bases; nucleotides outside the gene matches: 5. From germline, CDR1 is MNHEY and CDR2 SMNVEV (reference sequence). The chain's CDR3 is CASSPREEYNEQFF. DNA of the CDR3: TGTGCCAGCAGTCCCCGGGAGGAATACAATGAGCAGTTCTTC.

This chain links TRBV7-8 with TRBJ2-2, with a weak D call TRBD1 (6 bases). This CDR3 is built from 16 residues. V was clipped by 3 bases and J by 4 bases, with 15 bases between them. Germline V gene data show CDR1 as SGHVS and CDR2 as FQNEAQ. The chain's CDR3 is CASSFGPPGATGELFF. CDR3 DNA sequence: TGTGCCAGCAGCTTCGGACCCCCAGGGGCCACCGGGGAGCTGTTTTTT.

J is TRBJ1-2 and V is TRBV7-2; 10 bases match TRBD1. CDR1 and CDR2 (germline): SGHTA, FQGNSA. This CDR3 region has 14 residues. With V trimmed by 5 bases and J by 7 bases, 7 bases remained unmatched. The CDR3 DNA reads as TGTGCCAGCAGCCTGGAGACAGGGGGCGGTGGCTACACCTTC. Its protein is CASSLETGGGGYTF.

The chain combines TRBV6-6 with TRBJ2-7; D is uncertain. The germline V gene has CDR1 MNHNY and CDR2 SVGAGI (reference sequence). The CDR3 covers 15 residues. Trimming cost V 2 bases and J 1 base, with 12 bases left between them. The CDR3 loop reads CASSYVRVRSYEQYF. The CDR3 bases are TGTGCCAGCAGTTACGTGCGCGTACGGTCCTACGAGCAGTACTTC.

Notes on this clone: The junction does not match germline at one end; this may be a read error. The J gene is TRBJ2-7, the V gene TRBV7-9, with a tentative D call TRBD2 (6 bases). Germline V gives CDR1 SEHNR, CDR2 FQNEAQ (reference sequence). The CDR3 is 14 residues long. This CDR3 reads CSSSLGDSSYEQYF. CDR3 DNA: TGTTCCAGCAGCTTAGGGGACTCCTCCTACGAGCAGTACTTC.

The gene calls are TRBV28 and TRBJ1-4; the match to TRBD1 covers 9 bases. This CDR3 is 16 amino acids long. V shed 3 bases, J shed 4 bases, and the junction held 6 bases outside the gene matches. CDR1 MDHEN and CDR2 SYDVKM come from the germline V gene. CDR3 sequence: CASSFGTGSNNEKLFF. DNA of the CDR3: TGTGCCAGCAGTTTTGGGACAGGGTCGAATAATGAAAAACTGTTTTTT. Using reference TRBV28 and TRBJ1-4 for the parts outside the CDR3, the full variable domain is DVKVTQSSRYLVKRTGEKVFLECVQDMDHENMFWYRQDPGLGLRLIYFSYDVKMKEKGDIPEGYSVSREKKERFSLILESASTNQTSMYLCASSFGTGSNNEKLFFGSGTQLSVL.

The chain has TRBV5-1 and TRBJ2-1, with D unresolved. The CDR3 runs to 13 residues. The germline CDR1 and CDR2 sequences are SGHRS and YFSETQ. The ends were cut back, 0 bases at V and 6 bases at J, with 7 bases in the middle. The CDR3 DNA sequence: TGCGCCAGCAGCTTGGAGCTGTCCAATGAGCAGTTCTTC. Its protein is CASSLELSNEQFF.

The chain links TRBV15 to TRBJ2-5, with D possibly matching TRBD1 (5 bases). The CDR3 spans 15 residues. Looked up from germline, CDR1 is LNHNV and CDR2 is YYDKDF (reference sequence). V shed 1 base and J shed 2 bases, with 11 bases lying between them. This CDR3 reads CATSRGGVYQETQYF. CDR3 nucleotide sequence: TGTGCCACCAGCAGAGGGGGCGTATATCAAGAGACCCAGTACTTC.

This chain connects TRBV30 to TRBJ1-1; no definite D call. The CDR3 has 13 residues. CDR1 GTSNPN and CDR2 SVGIG come from the germline V gene (reference sequence). The germline V and J ends were trimmed by 0 bases and 4 bases, with 9 bases remaining between them. The CDR3 sequence: CAWSVAQSTEAFF. CDR3 DNA: TGTGCCTGGAGTGTAGCGCAGAGCACTGAAGCTTTCTTT.

The chain recombines TRBV5-6 with TRBJ1-4; 8 nucleotides agree with TRBD1. The CDR3 has 15 amino acids. V trimming: 4 bases; J trimming: 4 bases; junction bases outside the gene matches: 6. Germline V CDR1 and CDR2: SGHDT, YYEEEE. The CDR3 coding sequence is TGTGCCAGCAGCGGCCCGGGACAGGATAATGAAAAACTGTTTTTT. It codes for CASSGPGQDNEKLFF.

About this clone itself: At one boundary the junction diverges from the germline segment, which might be a read error. V is TRBV27 and J is TRBJ2-1; D may be TRBD2 (6 bases). Germline V lookup: CDR1 MNHEY, CDR2 SMNVEV (reference sequence). CDR3 length: 16 amino acids. The CDR3 coding sequence is TGTGCCGGCAGGGAAACTAGCACCTCGCCGTCAGGTGAGCAGTTCTTC. This sequence encodes CAGRETSTSPSGEQFF.

Here the CDR3 reads CASSVSAALEKTQYF. The CDR3 DNA reads as TGTGCCAGCAGCGTCTCAGCGGCCCTGGAGAAGACCCAGTACTTC. The chain recombines TRBV9 with TRBJ2-5; TRBD2 is a possible D gene (5 bases). The CDR3 runs 15 residues. Trimming removed 2 bases from V and 6 bases from J, with 17 bases in between. The germline gives CDR1 SGDLS, CDR2 YYNGEE.

The sample holds a few counts of this clone. This chain connects TRBV4-1 to TRBJ2-3; TRBD1 aligns across 7 bases. Germline loops: CDR1 MGHRA, CDR2 YSYEKL. V lost 2 bases to trimming and J lost 5 bases; unmatched junction nucleotides: 10. There are 16 residues in the CDR3. The CDR3 protein is CASSQSQWDSVDTQYF. CDR3 DNA: TGCGCCAGCAGCCAATCTCAATGGGACAGCGTAGATACGCAGTATTTT.